The 19 T cell receptor beta chains given below trace back to one sample, sequenced in a study of blood T cell repertoires in COVID-19. TCRdb's table, derived via immunoSEQ multiplex PCR, lists solely in-frame clones and lacks some. The sample yields 65,000 to 90,000 clones, around 83% seen once. Specimen: peripheral blood. Receptors originate from a woman aged 55-75 years with acute or convalescent COVID-19.

As regards this clone: The identical CDR3 is also encoded by other nucleotide sequences in the sample. The V call is TRBV29-1, the J call TRBJ2-1; TRBD1 agrees at 8 bases. V lost 4 bases to trimming and J lost 3 bases; unmatched junction nucleotides: 5. The germline gives CDR1 SQVTM, CDR2 ANQGSEA. There are 14 residues in the CDR3. CDR3 sequence (DNA): TGCAGCGTTGCCTCCGGGACAGGCTACAATGAGCAGTTCTTC. Its protein is CSVASGTGYNEQFF.

This clone was counted only a few times. V and J are TRBV24-1 and TRBJ1-4, with TRBD1 as a possible D gene (5 bases). CDR1 KGHDR and CDR2 SFDVKD come from the germline V gene. Trimming cost V 4 bases and J 7 bases, with 18 bases left between them. The CDR3 consists of 16 residues. The CDR3 sequence is CATSDPGRGEGEKLFF. The DNA of the CDR3 is TGTGCCACCAGTGACCCAGGGCGGGGTGAGGGTGAAAAACTGTTTTTT.

V is TRBV13 and J is TRBJ1-3, with 9 nucleotides matching TRBD1. V dropped 4 bases and J dropped 3; count of bases not matched to a gene: 4. The germline gives CDR1 PRHDT, CDR2 FYEKMQ (reference sequence). The CDR3 sequence is 15 residues long. Here the CDR3 DNA reads TGTGCCAGCAGCTCGGAGACAGGGGGTGGAAACACCATATATTTT. As protein: CASSSETGGGNTIYF.

The chain has TRBV2 and TRBJ2-7, with D possibly TRBD2 on 5 matching bases. This CDR3 is built from 16 residues. Germline CDR1 reads SNHLY; CDR2 reads FYNNEI. V was trimmed by 3 bases and J by 9 bases, leaving 24 bases between them. The CDR3 bases are TGTGCCAGCAGTGACAGGCAGGACCTCCTTTCGGCGGGGCAGTACTTC. Encoded protein: CASSDRQDLLSAGQYF.

The chain has TRBV2 and TRBJ1-3; the match to TRBD1 covers 7 bases. V was clipped by 5 bases and J by 0 bases; unmatched bases: 1. Germline V gene lookup returns CDR1 SNHLY and CDR2 FYNNEI. This CDR3 has 14 residues. The CDR3 sequence: CASSPGGSGNTIYF. The CDR3 coding sequence is TGTGCCAGCAGTCCAGGGGGCTCTGGAAACACCATATATTTT. The full variable domain, with the rest looked up from reference TRBV2 and TRBJ1-3, is EPEVTQTPSHQVTQMGQEVILRCVPISNHLYFYWYRQILGQKVEFLVSFYNNEISEKSEIFDDQFSVERPDGSNFTLKIRSTKLEDSAMYFCASSPGGSGNTIYFGEGSWLTVV.

This clone was seen just once. This sequence joins TRBV7-6 and TRBJ1-3, with TRBD1 as a possible D gene (6 bases). CDR3 size: 15 residues. V was clipped by 2 bases and J by 2 bases, with 10 bases between them. Germline V gene data show CDR1 as SGHVS and CDR2 as FNYEAQ. The CDR3 coding sequence is TGTGCCAGCAGCTTATCAGCAGGGGCTGGAAACACCATATATTTT. Its translation is CASSLSAGAGNTIYF.

V gene TRBV12-3 or TRBV12-4 combines with J gene TRBJ1-3; D is undetermined. The CDR3 runs 13 residues. Trimming left V 7 bases short and J 3 bases short, with 10 bases between. DNA for the CDR3: TGTGCCAGCACCTACCTGGTTGGAAACACCATATATTTT. Amino acid sequence: CASTYLVGNTIYF.

This rearrangement joins TRBV6-6 to TRBJ2-1; no reliable D call. Germline assignment: CDR1 MNHNY and CDR2 SVGAGI (reference sequence). Trimming shortened V by 6 bases and J by 7 bases, and 7 bases separated the two germline ends. This CDR3 has 11 residues. In DNA form, the CDR3 reads TGTGCCAGCAGCCCACAGAATGAGCAGTTCTTC. Its translation: CASSPQNEQFF.

The rearrangement uses TRBV5-1 and TRBJ2-5, with 9 bases identical to TRBD2. The germline V gene has CDR1 SGHRS and CDR2 YFSETQ. The CDR3 spans 15 residues. The V and J ends lost 4 bases and 2 bases, in that order; junction bases with no gene match: 6. The CDR3 here is CASSPGTSLQETQYF. CDR3 nucleotides: TGCGCCAGCAGCCCGGGGACTAGCCTGCAAGAGACCCAGTACTTC.

The CDR3 loop is CASSSETPTYEQYF. CDR3 coding DNA: TGCGCCAGCAGCTCAGAGACACCGACCTACGAGCAGTACTTC. V is TRBV5-1 and J is TRBJ2-7, with D uncertain. The V gene's germline CDR1 is SGHRS and CDR2 YFSETQ. The CDR3 runs 14 residues. The V and J ends lost 3 bases and 2 bases respectively, with 12 bases between them.

This chain connects TRBV6-5 to TRBJ2-3; D not resolved. V gave up 4 bases and J gave up 2 bases, with 7 bases separating them. Germline V CDR1 and CDR2: MNHEY, SVGAGI. This CDR3 region has 13 residues. This CDR3 reads CASSSLYTDTQYF. The CDR3 coding sequence is TGTGCCAGCAGTTCGTTATACACAGATACGCAGTATTTT.

The genes are TRBV11-2 and TRBJ1-2; 9 bases line up with TRBD1. V trimming: 0 bases; J trimming: 8 bases; junction bases outside the gene matches: 4. This CDR3 is built from 14 residues. Germline V gene lookup returns CDR1 SGHAT and CDR2 FQNNGV. The CDR3 DNA reads TGTGCCAGCAGCTTAGACGGGACAGGGAGCGGCTACACCTTC. This encodes CASSLDGTGSGYTF.

This clone was counted only a few times. The chain has TRBV5-4 and TRBJ1-1; tentative D call: TRBD1 (6 bases). V gave up 0 bases and J gave up 3 bases, with 12 bases separating them. This CDR3 is built from 15 residues. Germline V lookup: CDR1 SGHNT, CDR2 YYREEE (reference sequence). The CDR3 DNA is TGTGCCAGCAGCTTGGCTAGCAGGGGCGACACTGAAGCTTTCTTT. This gives the protein CASSLASRGDTEAFF.

This clone was detected a few times. V usage is TRBV5-1 and J usage is TRBJ2-1; 9 bases are a match to TRBD2. V was pared by 1 base and J by 3 bases, with 14 bases of the junction left unmatched. The CDR3 has 19 residues. The germline CDR1 and CDR2 sequences are SGHRS and YFSETQ. CDR3 sequence (DNA): TGCGCCAGCAGCTTGACAGCGGGGGGCCCCCGGGCTCGCTACAATGAGCAGTTCTTC. Residues: CASSLTAGGPRARYNEQFF.

This clone came up a few times. The chain has TRBV7-9 and TRBJ1-4; 9 positions match TRBD1. CDR3 size: 15 residues. Per the germline V gene, CDR1 is SEHNR and CDR2 is FQNEAQ (reference sequence). V lost 5 bases and J lost 14; bases outside the gene matches: 15. In DNA, the CDR3 is TGTGCCAGCAGCGAGGCACAGGGGGCGGTTGTACAGCTGTTTTTT. The encoded protein is CASSEAQGAVVQLFF.

This clone was observed a handful of times. The genes are TRBV5-8 and TRBJ1-2, with D perhaps matching TRBD1 (5 bases). The V gene lost 0 bases and the J gene lost 7 bases, with 10 bases spanning the gap. The germline V gene encodes CDR1 SGHTS and CDR2 YDEGEE. This CDR3 has 13 amino acids. The DNA of the CDR3 is TGTGCCAGCAGCTTGGACAGGCAGTCTGGCTACACCTTC. Translated, it gives CASSLDRQSGYTF.

V gene TRBV2 combines with J gene TRBJ2-7; D unresolved. Germline CDR1 reads SNHLY; CDR2 reads FYNNEI. The CDR3 length is 14 residues. V was shortened by 0 bases and J by 5 bases, with 11 bases between the two germline ends. The DNA of the CDR3 is TGTGCCAGCAGTGAAGCAACACCGCCCCACGAGCAGTACTTC. Translated: CASSEATPPHEQYF. Based on the CDR3 plus reference TRBV2 and TRBJ2-7, the full variable domain is EPEVTQTPSHQVTQMGQEVILRCVPISNHLYFYWYRQILGQKVEFLVSFYNNEISEKSEIFDDQFSVERPDGSNFTLKIRSTKLEDSAMYFCASSEATPPHEQYFGPGTRLTVT.

The genes are TRBV7-3 and TRBJ1-2, with TRBD1 matching 10 bases. Unmatched junction bases numbered 4, after V lost 6 bases and J lost 6 bases. The CDR3 has 13 amino acids. Germline CDR1 is SGHTA and CDR2 is FQGTGA. Here the CDR3 reads CASRQGTGDGYTF. In DNA, the CDR3 is TGTGCCAGCAGACAAGGGACAGGGGATGGCTACACCTTC.

This chain connects TRBV2 to TRBJ1-5; TRBD1 is a possible D gene (6 bases). V dropped 5 bases and J dropped 6 bases, with 14 bases sitting between them. The CDR3 loop spans 14 amino acids. Germline CDR1 reads SNHLY; CDR2 reads FYNNEI. CDR3 sequence (DNA): TGTGCCAGCAGTAGGGGGATAGCTGGTCAGCCCCAGCATTTT. Its protein product is CASSRGIAGQPQHF.